A selection of T cell receptor beta chains follows, all from one sample in a study of metastatic and nonmetastatic thyroid tumors. TCRdb reprocessed the PCR reads using MiXCR. The repertoire includes tens of thousands of clones, 16% of them detected once, and 20% to 25% sits in the top ten. Sequencing was performed on blood. The receptor source for this set is a female donor with papillary thyroid cancer or a benign thyroid nodule (not recorded which). Some clones in this sample may be carry-over from other donors' samples. Each CDR3 is given with its conserved first and last residue. A D gene is named only where the DNA matches it firmly. The size entry is marked missing in some rows and otherwise reads once, few, many or a size class.

j_gene: TRBJ2-2; v_gene: TRBV2; len: 15; d_gene: NA; abundance: NA; CDR3nt: TGTGCCAGCAGTGAAACCAGGGCCGGCACCGGGGAGCTGTTTTTT; CDR3aa: CASSETRAGTGELFF
j_gene: TRBJ1-1; v_gene: TRBV5-4; len: 16; d_gene: TRBD1; abundance: NA; CDR3nt: TGTGCCAGCAGCTTGAGGCCAACAGGGGGCCGGGAGGAAGCTTTCTTT; CDR3aa: CASSLRPTGGREEAFF
j_gene: TRBJ2-7; v_gene: TRBV27; len: 16; d_gene: TRBD2; abundance: NA; CDR3nt: TGTGCCAGCAGTTACATAGCGGGAGTTCATACCGGAGAGCAGTACTTC; CDR3aa: CASSYIAGVHTGEQYF
j_gene: TRBJ2-5; v_gene: TRBV28; len: 16; d_gene: TRBD1; abundance: NA; CDR3nt: TGTGCCAGCAGTCCCAGAGGGACAGGGGCTAAAGAGACCAAGTACTTC; CDR3aa: CASSPRGTGAKETKYF
j_gene: TRBJ2-2; v_gene: TRBV14; len: 15; d_gene: TRBD2; abundance: many; CDR3nt: TGTGCCAGCAGCCGTAGCGGGAGGGTGACCGGGGAGCTGTTTTTT; CDR3aa: CASSRSGRVTGELFF
j_gene: TRBJ1-5; v_gene: TRBV6-2/TRBV6-3; len: 16; d_gene: NA; abundance: NA; CDR3nt: TGTGCCAGCAGTTATCGGGACATAACCCTCAATCAGCCCCAGCATTTT; CDR3aa: CASSYRDITLNQPQHF
j_gene: TRBJ2-1; v_gene: TRBV4-2; len: 13; d_gene: NA; abundance: NA; CDR3nt: TGTGTCAGCATCCAAGATTTAAAAGGTGAGCAGTTCTTC; CDR3aa: CVSIQDLKGEQFF
j_gene: TRBJ2-1; v_gene: TRBV15; len: 14; d_gene: TRBD2; abundance: many; CDR3nt: TGTGCCACCACGGCTAGCGGGACTTGGGATGAGCAGTTCTTC; CDR3aa: CATTASGTWDEQFF
j_gene: TRBJ2-2; v_gene: TRBV7-9; len: 15; d_gene: TRBD2; abundance: NA; CDR3nt: TGTGCCAGCAGCTTCGGACTAGCGGGAACCGGGGAGCTGTTTTTT; CDR3aa: CASSFGLAGTGELFF
j_gene: TRBJ1-4; v_gene: TRBV7-6; len: 14; d_gene: NA; abundance: NA; CDR3nt: TGTGCCAGCAGCCGGATTGCAACTAATGAAGAACTGTTTTTT; CDR3aa: CASSRIATNEELFF
j_gene: TRBJ2-3; v_gene: TRBV14; len: 17; d_gene: NA; abundance: many; CDR3nt: TGTGCCAGCAGCCAAGTCAGGACCTCCTTGGGAGGAGATACGCAGTATTTT; CDR3aa: CASSQVRTSLGGDTQYF
j_gene: TRBJ2-1; v_gene: TRBV11-1; len: 15; d_gene: TRBD2; abundance: many; CDR3nt: TGTGCCAGCAGCGTTGTGCCGGGAGGGGACAATGAGCAGTTCTTC; CDR3aa: CASSVVPGGDNEQFF
j_gene: TRBJ2-2; v_gene: TRBV11-3; len: 14; d_gene: NA; abundance: NA; CDR3nt: TGTGCCAGCAGCTTAGCGGCCGATACCGGGGAGCTGTTTTTT; CDR3aa: CASSLAADTGELFF
j_gene: TRBJ2-6; v_gene: TRBV15; len: 18; d_gene: NA; abundance: once; CDR3nt: TGTGCCACCAGCAGAGACATTCACGTACCCTCTGGGGCCAACGTCCTGACTTTC; CDR3aa: CATSRDIHVPSGANVLTF
j_gene: TRBJ2-2; v_gene: TRBV24-1; len: 16; d_gene: NA; abundance: NA; CDR3nt: TGTGCCACCAGTGATCGAGGAGCGGCCGGATCCGGGGAGCTGTTTTTT; CDR3aa: CATSDRGAAGSGELFF
j_gene: TRBJ1-2; v_gene: TRBV6-1; len: 14; d_gene: TRBD1; abundance: few; CDR3nt: TGTGCCAGCAGTGAAGCGTCGGGACAGCGGGGCTACACCTTC; CDR3aa: CASSEASGQRGYTF
j_gene: TRBJ2-2; v_gene: TRBV5-1; len: 15; d_gene: NA; abundance: NA; CDR3nt: TGCGCCAGCAGCTTCGACATGGTAGAAACCGGCGAGCTGTTTTTT; CDR3aa: CASSFDMVETGELFF
j_gene: TRBJ1-1; v_gene: TRBV10-3; len: 18; d_gene: TRBD1; abundance: many; CDR3nt: TGTGCCATCAGTGACATCAAAGGGGGCCGTGGTTGGAGCACTGAAGCTTTCTTT; CDR3aa: CAISDIKGGRGWSTEAFF
j_gene: TRBJ2-1; v_gene: TRBV2; len: 14; d_gene: NA; abundance: NA; CDR3nt: TGTGCCAGCAGTGAAGCCCTGGTCCCAAATGAGCAGTTCTTC; CDR3aa: CASSEALVPNEQFF
j_gene: TRBJ1-1; v_gene: TRBV2; len: 13; d_gene: NA; abundance: NA; CDR3nt: TGTTCCAGCAGTGGCCAGTGGAACACTGAAGCTTTCTTT; CDR3aa: CSSSGQWNTEAFF
j_gene: TRBJ2-5; v_gene: TRBV5-1; len: 13; d_gene: NA; abundance: NA; CDR3nt: TGCGCCAGCAGCCTTGGGCCCCAAGAGACCCAGTACTTC; CDR3aa: CASSLGPQETQYF
j_gene: TRBJ1-2; v_gene: TRBV7-2; len: 14; d_gene: TRBD1; abundance: NA; CDR3nt: TGTGCCAGCAGCGTAACCGGGACAGACTATGGCTACACCTTC; CDR3aa: CASSVTGTDYGYTF
j_gene: TRBJ2-7; v_gene: TRBV5-6; len: 13; d_gene: NA; abundance: once; CDR3nt: TGTGCCAGCAGCTTGGATGGTCCATACGAGCAGTACTTC; CDR3aa: CASSLDGPYEQYF
j_gene: TRBJ2-1; v_gene: TRBV27; len: 14; d_gene: NA; abundance: many; CDR3nt: TGTGCCAGCAGTCCAAAGCCCGCCGGGAATGAGCAGTTCTTC; CDR3aa: CASSPKPAGNEQFF
j_gene: TRBJ1-5; v_gene: TRBV6-1; len: 13; d_gene: NA; abundance: once; CDR3nt: TGTGCCAGCACCAGATCAGAGAATCAGCCCCAGCATTTT; CDR3aa: CASTRSENQPQHF
j_gene: TRBJ2-1; v_gene: TRBV11-2; len: 15; d_gene: NA; abundance: many; CDR3nt: TGTGCCAGCAGCTCCCGTGGGCAGCCAGGGAATGAGCAGTTCTTC; CDR3aa: CASSSRGQPGNEQFF
j_gene: TRBJ2-1; v_gene: TRBV11-1; len: 13; d_gene: NA; abundance: NA; CDR3nt: TGTGCCAGCAGCCCGACAATGAGGAATGAGCAGTTCTTC; CDR3aa: CASSPTMRNEQFF
j_gene: TRBJ1-4; v_gene: TRBV6-1; len: 15; d_gene: NA; abundance: many; CDR3nt: TGTGCCAGCAGTCCAGACCCCTCAACTAATGAAAAACTGTTTTTT; CDR3aa: CASSPDPSTNEKLFF
j_gene: TRBJ1-4; v_gene: TRBV9; len: 12; d_gene: TRBD1; abundance: many; CDR3nt: TGTGCCAGCAGCGACGACAGGGGTCAACTGTTTTTT; CDR3aa: CASSDDRGQLFF
j_gene: TRBJ2-1; v_gene: TRBV2; len: 11; d_gene: NA; abundance: many; CDR3nt: TGTGCCAGCGGGACTCACAATGAGCAGTTCTTC; CDR3aa: CASGTHNEQFF
j_gene: TRBJ1-2; v_gene: TRBV2; len: 19; d_gene: TRBD1; abundance: NA; CDR3nt: TGTGCCAGCAGTGAATCCCGGAACGTGAGGGGGCGCTACATCTATGGCTACACCTTC; CDR3aa: CASSESRNVRGRYIYGYTF
j_gene: TRBJ1-1; v_gene: TRBV15; len: 15; d_gene: NA; abundance: few; CDR3nt: TGTGCCACCAGCAGAGGGTTACAGGGCAGAACTGAAGCTTTCTTT; CDR3aa: CATSRGLQGRTEAFF
j_gene: TRBJ1-1; v_gene: TRBV6-1; len: 14; d_gene: NA; abundance: few; CDR3nt: TGTGCCAATCTAAAGGGGGTCATGAACACTGAAGCTTTCTTT; CDR3aa: CANLKGVMNTEAFF
j_gene: TRBJ1-1; v_gene: TRBV10-3; len: 14; d_gene: NA; abundance: many; CDR3nt: TGTGCCATCAGTGACCGGGGTCTGAACACTGAAGCTTTCTTT; CDR3aa: CAISDRGLNTEAFF
j_gene: TRBJ2-7; v_gene: TRBV11-1; len: 14; d_gene: NA; abundance: many; CDR3nt: TGTGCCAGCTCCGAAAACCAGGGAATGTACGAGCAGTACTTC; CDR3aa: CASSENQGMYEQYF
j_gene: TRBJ2-5; v_gene: TRBV12-3/TRBV12-4; len: 14; d_gene: NA; abundance: NA; CDR3nt: TGTGCCAGCAGTTTTGGAGTGGGCCTAGAGACCAAGTACTTC; CDR3aa: CASSFGVGLETKYF
j_gene: TRBJ2-3; v_gene: TRBV12-3/TRBV12-4; len: 14; d_gene: NA; abundance: many; CDR3nt: TGTGCCAGCAGTTTGGGGGAGAGCACAGATACGCAGTATTTT; CDR3aa: CASSLGESTDTQYF
j_gene: TRBJ2-4; v_gene: TRBV28; len: 16; d_gene: TRBD2; abundance: NA; CDR3nt: TGTGCCAGCAGTTCCTCCGGACTAGCGGGTCAAAACATTCAGTACTTC; CDR3aa: CASSSSGLAGQNIQYF
j_gene: TRBJ1-5; v_gene: TRBV2; len: 12; d_gene: NA; abundance: many; CDR3nt: TGTGCCAGCAATCGGGACAATCAGCCCCAGCATTTT; CDR3aa: CASNRDNQPQHF
j_gene: TRBJ1-6; v_gene: TRBV6-6; len: 17; d_gene: NA; abundance: many; CDR3nt: TGTGCCAGCAGTTACTCACAAAGGGGGGTCTATAATTCACCCCTCCACTTT; CDR3aa: CASSYSQRGVYNSPLHF
j_gene: TRBJ2-1; v_gene: TRBV19; len: 13; d_gene: TRBD2; abundance: many; CDR3nt: TGTGCCAGTAGTGTTAGCGGGAGAAGTGAGCAGTTCTTC; CDR3aa: CASSVSGRSEQFF
j_gene: TRBJ1-6; v_gene: TRBV27; len: 14; d_gene: NA; abundance: many; CDR3nt: TGTGCCAGCAGTTTCCGTCTCCTAGGTTCACCCCTCCACTTT; CDR3aa: CASSFRLLGSPLHF
j_gene: TRBJ1-1; v_gene: TRBV6-4; len: 15; d_gene: NA; abundance: NA; CDR3nt: TGTGCCAGCAGTGAAGAAAGGACAATAAACACTGAAGCTTTCTTT; CDR3aa: CASSEERTINTEAFF
j_gene: TRBJ2-7; v_gene: TRBV9; len: 15; d_gene: NA; abundance: many; CDR3nt: TGTGCCAGCAGCCCCCCCCGGCCCCCCCCTCACGAGCAGTACTTC; CDR3aa: CASSPPRPPPHEQYF
j_gene: TRBJ1-3; v_gene: TRBV20-1; len: 13; d_gene: NA; abundance: many; CDR3nt: TGCAGTGCTCGAACAGCCTCTGGAAACACCATATATTTT; CDR3aa: CSARTASGNTIYF
j_gene: TRBJ1-2; v_gene: TRBV2; len: 13; d_gene: NA; abundance: NA; CDR3nt: TGTGCCAGCAGCCTCGGGCGGGACACTGGCTACACCTTC; CDR3aa: CASSLGRDTGYTF
j_gene: TRBJ1-5; v_gene: TRBV4-2; len: 12; d_gene: NA; abundance: NA; CDR3nt: TGTGCCAGCAGCCAAGGAAATCAGCCCCAGCATTTT; CDR3aa: CASSQGNQPQHF
j_gene: TRBJ2-7; v_gene: TRBV6-1; len: 16; d_gene: NA; abundance: medium-sized; CDR3nt: TGTGCCAGCAGTGATCCCCAGGGACACCTTCCCTACGAGCAGTACTTC; CDR3aa: CASSDPQGHLPYEQYF
j_gene: TRBJ2-3; v_gene: TRBV12-5; len: 14; d_gene: TRBD1; abundance: many; CDR3nt: TGTGCTAGTGGTTTACAGGGGTCGGGAGATACGCAGTATTTT; CDR3aa: CASGLQGSGDTQYF
j_gene: TRBJ1-5; v_gene: TRBV4-1; len: 15; d_gene: TRBD1; abundance: many; CDR3nt: TGCGCCAGCAGCCAAGAGGACAGGGGAAATCAGCCCCAGCATTTT; CDR3aa: CASSQEDRGNQPQHF
j_gene: TRBJ2-7; v_gene: TRBV5-1; len: 15; d_gene: NA; abundance: many; CDR3nt: TGCGCCAGCAGCTCAACAAGGGGGGAGCGGTACGAGCAGTACTTC; CDR3aa: CASSSTRGERYEQYF
j_gene: TRBJ2-1; v_gene: TRBV6-1; len: 14; d_gene: NA; abundance: many; CDR3nt: TGTGCCAGCAGTGAACGGGCCAGGGCACATGAGCAGTTCTTC; CDR3aa: CASSERARAHEQFF
j_gene: TRBJ1-4; v_gene: TRBV2; len: 13; d_gene: NA; abundance: NA; CDR3nt: TGTGCCAGTAGGTCGGGGGGTAATGAAAAACTGTTTTTT; CDR3aa: CASRSGGNEKLFF
j_gene: TRBJ2-1; v_gene: TRBV30; len: 17; d_gene: TRBD2; abundance: NA; CDR3nt: TGTGCCTGGAGTTCGGGACTAGCGGGAACACTTTACAATGAGCAGTTCTTC; CDR3aa: CAWSSGLAGTLYNEQFF
j_gene: TRBJ2-7; v_gene: TRBV6-4; len: 15; d_gene: TRBD1; abundance: NA; CDR3nt: TGTGCCAGCTGCGTACCGGGACAGGGATATACCGAGCAGTACTTC; CDR3aa: CASCVPGQGYTEQYF
j_gene: TRBJ2-7; v_gene: TRBV11-2; len: 14; d_gene: TRBD1; abundance: many; CDR3nt: TGTGCCAGCAGCTTAGAACAGGGGTCCTACGAGCAGTACTTC; CDR3aa: CASSLEQGSYEQYF
j_gene: TRBJ2-7; v_gene: TRBV11-2; len: 15; d_gene: TRBD1; abundance: many; CDR3nt: TGTGCCAGCAGCATAGGGGGCGAAATTCCCTACGAGCAGTACTTC; CDR3aa: CASSIGGEIPYEQYF